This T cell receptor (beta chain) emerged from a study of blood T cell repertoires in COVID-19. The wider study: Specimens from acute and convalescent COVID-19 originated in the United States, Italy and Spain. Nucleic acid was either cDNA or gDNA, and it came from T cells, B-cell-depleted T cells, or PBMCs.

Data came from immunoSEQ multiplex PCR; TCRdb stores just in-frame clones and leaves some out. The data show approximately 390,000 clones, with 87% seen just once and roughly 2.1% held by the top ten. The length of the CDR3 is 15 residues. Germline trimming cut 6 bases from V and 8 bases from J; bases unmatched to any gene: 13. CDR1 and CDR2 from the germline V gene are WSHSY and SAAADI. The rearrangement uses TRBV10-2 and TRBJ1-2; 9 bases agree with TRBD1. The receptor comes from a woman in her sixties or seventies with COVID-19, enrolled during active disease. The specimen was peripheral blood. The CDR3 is CASSDQTGGPAGYTF. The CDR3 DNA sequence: TGCGCCAGCAGCGACCAAACAGGGGGCCCGGCAGGCTACACCTTC.